This TCR beta chain was retrieved from a study of blood T cell repertoires in COVID-19. Across the whole study: The study drew acute and convalescent COVID-19 samples from the United States, Italy and Spain. In each case, the material was cDNA or gDNA derived from T cells, B-cell-depleted T cells, or PBMCs.

CDR1 and CDR2 (germline): SNHLY, FYNNEI. The CDR3 covers 21 residues. Trimming stripped 4 bases from V and 0 bases from J, with 28 bases between. Under the authors' procedure: Researchers report that nucleated cell counts were estimated from reference gene primer amplification. TCRdb keeps only in-frame clones here, not all; method: immunoSEQ multiplex PCR. V and J calls and clone size follow that table, whereas D and trimming were derived from the DNA. Of roughly 49,000 clones in the sample, approximately 82% were seen once. The rearrangement links TRBV2 to TRBJ2-1, with D perhaps matching TRBD2 (7 bases). The sequencing input was peripheral blood. The TCR comes from a woman of 80 years or more with acute or convalescent COVID-19. CDR3 bases: TGTGCCAGCAGTGGGGTCTTAGGCGGGGGCCTTTACGAGAGCTCCTACAATGAGCAGTTCTTC. Protein: CASSGVLGGGLYESSYNEQFF.